Here is one TCR beta chain with its context. Its antigen is currently unknown. This sample was included in a study of cytomegalovirus exposure and HLA in healthy donors. Turning to the study itself: Genotyping showed about 80% of a few hundred donors falling in the Caucasian-associated ancestry cluster. Findings of the study overall: In a later analysis, specific HLA alleles were associated with 15,000 or so TCR beta sequences at a 0.05 false discovery rate. Highly shared sequence variants in one cluster were likely a sequencing artifact.

V gave up 3 bases and J gave up 1 base, with 10 bases separating them. This CDR3 spans 15 amino acids. The V gene's germline CDR1 is LGHNA and CDR2 YNFKEQ. The study ran its PCR with 60 Vbeta and 13 Jbeta primers. Generated by immunoSEQ multiplex PCR, the TCRdb table keeps only in-frame clones and is missing some. The sample consists of some 120,000 clones, around 64% of them appearing once. This sequence joins TRBV4-2 and TRBJ2-1, with unresolved D. The TCR originated in a woman between 25 and 40 years old in good health and CMV-seronegative. The source material was PBMCs. CDR3 sequence reads: CASSHIALSYNEQFF. CDR3 in DNA: TGTGCCAGCAGCCATATCGCACTATCCTACAATGAGCAGTTCTTC.